This record covers a single T cell receptor beta chain. TCRdb keeps only in-frame clones here, not all; method: immunoSEQ multiplex PCR. The table lists about 71,000 clones, 90% to 95% of them singletons. The CDR3 is made up of 14 amino acids. In germline, CDR1 is MDHEN, CDR2 SYDVKM. V was trimmed by 7 bases and J by 0 bases, leaving 11 bases between them. These data come from a study of OX40 agonist ivuxolimab in advanced cancers. The input for sequencing was CD4+ or CD8+ T cells sorted from blood, taken in a trial of the OX40 agonist ivuxolimab. The TCR was taken from an adult with an advanced solid tumor such as melanoma, head and neck, liver or kidney cancer. The chain joins TRBV28 to TRBJ2-3, with D unresolved. The CDR3 spells CASTSTDSTDTQYF. DNA of the CDR3: TGTGCCAGCACCTCGACTGATAGCACAGATACGCAGTATTTT.